This T cell receptor (beta chain) was retrieved from a study of T cells expressing NK-cell markers (dated by TCRdb to the early 2020s). Background on the whole study: In sorted CD3+CD56+NKG2C+, CD3+CD56+NKG2C- and CD3+CD56-NKG2C+ T-cell subsets from about eight donors, TCR beta-chain repertoires were profiled. Among the eight sequenced donors, seven were HCMV-seropositive and one was HCMV-seronegative. The study sequenced eight donors, all healthy volunteers chosen at random: three men and five women. The libraries were sequenced on Illumina HiSeq 2000/2500, MiSeq or NextSeq, producing 2 x 150 bp reads. The full study reports these points: In over 5 donors, the dominant CD3+CD56+NKG2C+ clonotypes were among the top 10 CD8+ clonotypes and accounted for 1.0-7.0% of CD8+ T cells. Whether the expanded NKG2C-expressing T cell clones were specific for HCMV antigens remained unclear. Those dominant clonotypes were again the most abundant among CD3+CD56-NKG2C+ cells in a few donors, at roughly 28.3-65%.

A commercial ELISA kit detecting HCMV-specific IgG in serum was used to determine HCMV serostatus. Peripheral blood mononuclear cells were isolated from blood by Ficoll density gradient centrifugation. The sequencer was an Illumina HiSeq 2000. 5'RACE template switching, by which a universal primer site and unique molecular identifiers were added, was used to make TCR beta cDNA libraries. cDNA synthesis was primed from the TCR beta constant segment, followed by two successive PCR amplification steps. As for the original processing: MIGEC was used to demultiplex reads and group reads by UMI, and MiTCR was used to assemble and quantify clonotypes. Only TCR cDNA sequences supported by at least two reads were kept to exclude erroneous sequences. Downstream repertoire analysis used the tcR package, and clonotypes were matched across fractions by CDR3 nucleotide sequence plus V segment. VDJmatch was used to annotate antigen specificity against VDJdb, with one amino acid substitution in CDR3 permitted. Following reprocessing of the reads by TCRdb, the data hold one row per CDR3 protein sequence and no DNA is available. The V and J calls were not made by the authors but by TCRdb's processing. For this sample, the table gives about 450,000 distinct CDR3 sequences. The ten largest clonotypes hold less than 7.5% of the sample.

In regard to this clonotype: This clone's antigen is unknown.

The germline V gene yields SGDLS for CDR1 and YYNGEE for CDR2. The CDR3 has 17 amino acids, counting the end cysteine and phenylalanine. No DNA has been recorded. The sequenced sample consisted of blood T cells: a sorted CD56 or NKG2C T cell subset, CD4+ or CD8+ T cells, or bulk PBMC T cells (not recorded which). The sequence is built from TRBV9 and TRBJ2-7; TCRdb lists TRBD2, though no DNA is available to test this call. This receptor was obtained from a woman between 18 and 75 years old in good health. The CDR3 region: CASSRLAGLAGAYEQYF.